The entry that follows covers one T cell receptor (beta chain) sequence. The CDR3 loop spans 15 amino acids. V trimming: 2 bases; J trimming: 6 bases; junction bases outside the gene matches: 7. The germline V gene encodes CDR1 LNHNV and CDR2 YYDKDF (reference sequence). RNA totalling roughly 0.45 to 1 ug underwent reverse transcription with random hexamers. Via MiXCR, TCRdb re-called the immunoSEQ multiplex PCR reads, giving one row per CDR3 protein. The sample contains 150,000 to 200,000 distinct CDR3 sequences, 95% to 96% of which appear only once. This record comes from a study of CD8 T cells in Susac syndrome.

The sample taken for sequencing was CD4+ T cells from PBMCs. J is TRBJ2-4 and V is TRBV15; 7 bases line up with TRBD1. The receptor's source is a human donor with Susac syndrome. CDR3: CATSRYGTALNIQYF. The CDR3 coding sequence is TGTGCCACCAGCAGATACGGGACAGCATTAAACATTCAGTACTTC.